This entry features one TCR beta chain sequence. Its antigen is unknown. With random hexamers, about 0.45 to 1 ug RNA was reverse transcribed. Amplification of TCR beta CDR3 was carried out by immunoSEQ multiplex PCR, which covered 54 Vbeta and 13 Jbeta segments. TCRdb itself ran the immunoSEQ multiplex PCR reads through MiXCR, one entry per CDR3 protein. This sample has under 200,000 distinct CDR3 sequences, with roughly 90% found just once. The data were obtained in a study of CD8 T cells in Susac syndrome. Study results and caveats: CD4+ T cell repertoires in Susac syndrome exhibited no evidence of clonal expansion.

The sequenced target, TCR beta, came from blood CD8+ and CD4+ T cells. The CDR3 runs 13 residues. Germline-derived CDR1 and CDR2 are DFQATT and SNEGSKA (reference sequence). V shed 6 bases and J 3 bases; nucleotides not matched to a gene: 7. The gene calls are TRBV20-1 and TRBJ1-2; 7 bases line up with TRBD1. This TCR came from a human donor with Susac syndrome. Material: CD4+ T cells from PBMCs. In DNA, the CDR3 is TGCAGTGCCCCAAGGGGGCCAGACTATGGCTACACCTTC. It specifies CSAPRGPDYGYTF.